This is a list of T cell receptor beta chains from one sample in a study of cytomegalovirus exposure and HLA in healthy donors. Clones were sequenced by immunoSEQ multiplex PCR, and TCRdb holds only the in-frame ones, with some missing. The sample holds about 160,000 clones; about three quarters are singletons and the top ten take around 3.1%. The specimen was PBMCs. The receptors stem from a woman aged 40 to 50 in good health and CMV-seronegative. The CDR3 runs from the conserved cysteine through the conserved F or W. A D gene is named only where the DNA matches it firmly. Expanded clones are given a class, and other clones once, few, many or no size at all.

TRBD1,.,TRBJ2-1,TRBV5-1,TGCGCCAGCAGCCCGGGACAGGAGTACAATGAGCAGTTCTTC,CASSPGQEYNEQFF
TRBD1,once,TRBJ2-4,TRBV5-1,TGCGCCAGCAGCTCCGGGACAGCCAGCAGCATTCAGTACTTC,CASSSGTASSIQYF
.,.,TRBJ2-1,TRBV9,TGTGCCAGCAGCAGGGGATCTCGGAACAATGAGCAGTTCTTC,CASSRGSRNNEQFF
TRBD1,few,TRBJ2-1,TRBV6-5,TGTGCCAGCAAAGAGAACAGGGGATCCTACAATGAGCAGTTCTTC,CASKENRGSYNEQFF
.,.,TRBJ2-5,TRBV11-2,TGTGCCAGCAGCTTAGGTCAGCAAGAGACCCAGTACTTC,CASSLGQQETQYF
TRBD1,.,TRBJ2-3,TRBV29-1,TGCAGCGTTGGACAGGGGTTGGGCACAGATACGCAGTATTTT,CSVGQGLGTDTQYF
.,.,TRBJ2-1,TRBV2,TGTGCCAGCAACAGGGTTTTGTCCTACAATGAGCAGTTCTTC,CASNRVLSYNEQFF
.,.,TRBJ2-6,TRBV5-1,TGCGCCAGCACCACTGAGGCCAACGTCCTGACTTTC,CASTTEANVLTF
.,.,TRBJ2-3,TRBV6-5,TGTGCCAGCAGTTACGGCAGGACTAGCACAGATACGCAGTATTTT,CASSYGRTSTDTQYF
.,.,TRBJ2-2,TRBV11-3,TGTGCCAGCAGCTTACAGGGCGGACTAAACACCGGGGAGCTGTTTTTT,CASSLQGGLNTGELFF
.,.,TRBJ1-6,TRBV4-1,TGCGCCAGCAGCCAAGATCCTTATAATTCACCCCTCCACTTT,CASSQDPYNSPLHF
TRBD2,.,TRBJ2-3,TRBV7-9,TGTGCCAGCAGCCGGCCAAGCGGGGGGACAGATACGCAGTATTTT,CASSRPSGGTDTQYF
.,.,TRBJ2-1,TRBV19,TGTGCCAGTAATCCCGGGGGGCACTACAATGAGCAGTTCTTC,CASNPGGHYNEQFF
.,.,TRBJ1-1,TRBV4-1,TGCGCCAGCAGCCAAGGGGGGCAGATCATGAACACTGAAGCTTTCTTT,CASSQGGQIMNTEAFF
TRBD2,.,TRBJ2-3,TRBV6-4,TGTGCCAGCAGTGAGACCGCGGGGGGGTCAGATACGCAGTATTTT,CASSETAGGSDTQYF
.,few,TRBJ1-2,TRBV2,TGTGCCAGTGACGAGGGTCCGTATGGCTACACCTTC,CASDEGPYGYTF
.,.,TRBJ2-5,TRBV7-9,TGTGCCAGCAGCTGGGATGACAGGAGGGGGGGGACCCAGTACTTC,CASSWDDRRGGTQYF
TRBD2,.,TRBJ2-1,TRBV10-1,TGCGCCAGCAGTGGGCCTAGCGGGGGGACCATTGATTACAATGAGCAGTTCTTC,CASSGPSGGTIDYNEQFF
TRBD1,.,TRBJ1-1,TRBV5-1,TGCGCCAGCAGCTGGGCGGACAGGGGCGCTGAAGCTTTCTTT,CASSWADRGAEAFF
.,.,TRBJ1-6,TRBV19,TGTGCCAGTAGTATAGAGTGGTTTCGGCCCCTCCACTTT,CASSIEWFRPLHF
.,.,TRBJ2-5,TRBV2,TGTGCCAGCAGTGTGCAGGGGGGAGAGACCCAGTACTTC,CASSVQGGETQYF
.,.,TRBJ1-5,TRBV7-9,TGTGCCAGCAGTGAGGGCGGGGGCACCAATCAGCCCCAGCATTTT,CASSEGGGTNQPQHF
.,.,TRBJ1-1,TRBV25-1,TGTGCCAGCAGTGAATCGCGGGGGCGCGGGAACACTGAAGCTTTCTTT,CASSESRGRGNTEAFF
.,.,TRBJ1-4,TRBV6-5,TGTGCCAGCAGCGGACAGTGGGGCAATGAAAAACTGTTTTTT,CASSGQWGNEKLFF
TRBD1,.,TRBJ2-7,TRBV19,TGTGCCACCCGTGACAGGGGGCATGCCTACGAGCAGTACTTC,CATRDRGHAYEQYF
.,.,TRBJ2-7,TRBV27,TGTGCCAGCAGTTTACCTAAACCGGGACATCCCTACGAGCAGTACTTC,CASSLPKPGHPYEQYF
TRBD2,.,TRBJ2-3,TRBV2,TGTGCCAGCAGTTTACGGGGACTAGCGGGAAACTTAAACACAGATACGCAGTATTTT,CASSLRGLAGNLNTDTQYF
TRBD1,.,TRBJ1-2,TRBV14,TGTGCCAGCAGCCGTCAGACAGGGAACTATGGCTACACCTTC,CASSRQTGNYGYTF
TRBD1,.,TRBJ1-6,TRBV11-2,TGTGCCAGCAGCTCAGGGACAGGGGGCTACTCACCCCTCCACTTT,CASSSGTGGYSPLHF
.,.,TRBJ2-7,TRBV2,TGTGCCAGCCAAAGGGGGTCCTACGAGCAGTACTTC,CASQRGSYEQYF
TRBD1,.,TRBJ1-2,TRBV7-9,TGTGCCAGCAGCCCTGGTCCGGGACAGGGGGCAAAGGGCTACACCTTC,CASSPGPGQGAKGYTF
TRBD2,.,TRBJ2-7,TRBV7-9,TGTGCCAGCAGCCAACAGGGGCTAGCGGGGGGATACGAGCAGTACTTC,CASSQQGLAGGYEQYF
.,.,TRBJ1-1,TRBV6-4,TGTGCCAGCAGTGAATACAGCAGGGGTAAGACTGAAGCTTTCTTT,CASSEYSRGKTEAFF
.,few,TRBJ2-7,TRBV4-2,TGTGCCAGCAGCCAAGATCAGGTTTCGGGAGACGAGCAGTACTTC,CASSQDQVSGDEQYF
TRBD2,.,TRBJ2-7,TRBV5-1,TGCGCCAGCAGCCCCGGACTAGCGGCACCCTCCTACGAGCAGTACTTC,CASSPGLAAPSYEQYF
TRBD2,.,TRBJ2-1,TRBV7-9,TGTGCCAGCAGCTCATGGGGACTAGCGGGCGACCATACGCAGTTCTTC,CASSSWGLAGDHTQFF
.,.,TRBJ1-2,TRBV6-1,TGTGCCAGCAGTGTTCTTCCCCAGCGAGTGACTAACTATGGCTACACCTTC,CASSVLPQRVTNYGYTF
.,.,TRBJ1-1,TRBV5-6,TGTGCCAGCCGCCCGGGCGAGGGCACTGAAGCTTTCTTT,CASRPGEGTEAFF
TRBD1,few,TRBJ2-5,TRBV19,TGTGCCAGTAGTAGGGGGCCGGGACAGGGGCGTATCCAAGAGACCCAGTACTTC,CASSRGPGQGRIQETQYF
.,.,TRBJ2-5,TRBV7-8,TGTGCCAGCAGCTTAAGACAATACGAGACCCAGTACTTC,CASSLRQYETQYF
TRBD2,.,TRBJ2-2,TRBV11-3,TGTGCCAGCAGCTTGTTGGGAGGGGTAGTGGCGGGAGAGAACACCGGGGAGCTGTTTTTT,CASSLLGGVVAGENTGELFF
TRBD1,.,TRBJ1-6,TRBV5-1,TGCGCCAGCAGCTGGGGGACAGGGACGTCACGTTCACCCCTCCACTTT,CASSWGTGTSRSPLHF
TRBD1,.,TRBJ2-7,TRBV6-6,TGTGCCAGCAGGCAGGGACAGGGGGTAACCTACGAGCAGTACTTC,CASRQGQGVTYEQYF
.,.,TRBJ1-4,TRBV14,TGTGCCAGCAGTCTACTTCGCGCAACTAATGAAAAACTGTTTTTT,CASSLLRATNEKLFF
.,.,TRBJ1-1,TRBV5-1,TGCGCCAGCAGCTTGCAGGCGGGCTACTACACTGAAGCTTTCTTT,CASSLQAGYYTEAFF
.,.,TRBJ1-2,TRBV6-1,TGTGCCAGTTATTCCTACTATGGCTACACCTTC,CASYSYYGYTF
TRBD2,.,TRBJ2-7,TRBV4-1,TGCGCCAGCAGCCAAGATACTAGCGGGTTCACCTACGAGCAGTACTTC,CASSQDTSGFTYEQYF
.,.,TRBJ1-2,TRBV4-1,TGCGCCAGCAGCCAAGTAAGCAGGGCCGTTGACTATGGCTACACCTTC,CASSQVSRAVDYGYTF
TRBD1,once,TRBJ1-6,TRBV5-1,TGCGCCAGCAGTATACGGGGACAGGGAGGTTCACCCCTCCACTTT,CASSIRGQGGSPLHF
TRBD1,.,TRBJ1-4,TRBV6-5,TGTGCCAGCAGGGGGACAGGCGAAAAACTGTTTTTT,CASRGTGEKLFF
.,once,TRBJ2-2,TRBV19,TGTGCCAGTACCGTCTCCGGGGAGCTGTTTTTT,CASTVSGELFF
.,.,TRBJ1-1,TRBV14,TGTGCCAGCAGCCAAGATAGTTTCAAGCTTTTCTTT,CASSQDSFKLFF
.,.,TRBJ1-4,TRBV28,TGTGCCAGCAGTGTCGAGGTTGCAACTAATGAAAAACTGTTTTTT,CASSVEVATNEKLFF